The source of this T cell receptor beta chain is a study of glioma-infiltrating T cells after dendritic cell vaccination. Study-wide background: Glioblastoma patients came from Phase I and II dendritic cell vaccination trials. Between about 2002 and 2013, patients got autologous tumor lysate-pulsed dendritic cell vaccines.

Clones were read by immunoSEQ multiplex PCR, and TCRdb kept only the in-frame ones, dropping some. The table has 90,000 to 95,000 clones, around four fifths seen once. Study outcomes and limitations: Higher TCR clonality did not directly relate to longer survival.

Time point: after dendritic cell vaccination, including at tumor progression/relapse. Note on this clone: Its antigen is unidentified.

With 5 bases clipped from V and 1 base from J, the junction kept 2 bases outside the gene matches. This CDR3 is built from 15 residues. In germline, CDR1 is MNHNS, CDR2 SASEGT. The sequence derives from a human donor with glioblastoma. The source was blood, collected after dendritic cell vaccination. V is TRBV6-1 and J is TRBJ1-1, with TRBD1 matching over 12 bases. CDR3 nucleotides: TGTGCCAGCAGTCCGGGACAGGGGGCGAACACTGAAGCTTTCTTT. Translated: CASSPGQGANTEAFF.